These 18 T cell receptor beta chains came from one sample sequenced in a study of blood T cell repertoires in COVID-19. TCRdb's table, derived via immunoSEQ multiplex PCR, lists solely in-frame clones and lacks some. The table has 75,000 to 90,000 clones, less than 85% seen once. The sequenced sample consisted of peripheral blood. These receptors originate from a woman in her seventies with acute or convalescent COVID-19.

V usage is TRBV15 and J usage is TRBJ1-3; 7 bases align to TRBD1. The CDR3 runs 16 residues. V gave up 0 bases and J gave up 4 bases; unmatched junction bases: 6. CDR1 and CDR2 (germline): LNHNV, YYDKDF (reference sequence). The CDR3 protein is CATSRDQTGRGNTIYF. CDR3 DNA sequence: TGTGCCACCAGCAGAGACCAGACAGGGCGAGGAAACACCATATATTTT.

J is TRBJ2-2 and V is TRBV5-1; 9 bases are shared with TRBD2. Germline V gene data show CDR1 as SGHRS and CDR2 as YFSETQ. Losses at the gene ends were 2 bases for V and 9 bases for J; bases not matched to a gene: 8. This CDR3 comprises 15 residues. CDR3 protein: CASSFTAGGPRELFF. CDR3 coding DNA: TGCGCCAGCAGCTTTACCGCGGGGGGGCCTAGGGAGCTGTTTTTT.

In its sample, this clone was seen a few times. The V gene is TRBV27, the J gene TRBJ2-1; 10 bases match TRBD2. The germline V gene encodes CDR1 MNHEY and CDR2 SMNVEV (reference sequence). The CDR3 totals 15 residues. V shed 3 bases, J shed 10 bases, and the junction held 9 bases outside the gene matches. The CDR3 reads CASSFLSGGNAEQFF. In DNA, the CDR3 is TGTGCCAGCAGTTTTCTTAGCGGGGGGAACGCAGAGCAGTTCTTC.

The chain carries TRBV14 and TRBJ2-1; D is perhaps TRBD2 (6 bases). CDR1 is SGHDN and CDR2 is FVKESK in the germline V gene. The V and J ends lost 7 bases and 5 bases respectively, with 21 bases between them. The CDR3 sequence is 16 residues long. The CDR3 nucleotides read TGTGCCAGCATCACACGACCGGACGGGGGAAACAATGAGCAGTTCTTC. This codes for CASITRPDGGNNEQFF. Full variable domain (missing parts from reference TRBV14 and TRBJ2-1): EAGVTQFPSHSVIEKGQTVTLRCDPISGHDNLYWYRRVMGKEIKFLLHFVKESKQDESGMPNNRFLAERTGGTYSTLKVQPAELEDSGVYFCASITRPDGGNNEQFFGPGTRLTVL.

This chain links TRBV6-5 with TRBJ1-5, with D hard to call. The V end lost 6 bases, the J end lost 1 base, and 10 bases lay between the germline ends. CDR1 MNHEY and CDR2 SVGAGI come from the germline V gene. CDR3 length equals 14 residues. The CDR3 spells CASSDERSNQPQHF. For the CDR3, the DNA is TGTGCCAGCAGCGACGAGAGGAGCAATCAGCCCCAGCATTTT.

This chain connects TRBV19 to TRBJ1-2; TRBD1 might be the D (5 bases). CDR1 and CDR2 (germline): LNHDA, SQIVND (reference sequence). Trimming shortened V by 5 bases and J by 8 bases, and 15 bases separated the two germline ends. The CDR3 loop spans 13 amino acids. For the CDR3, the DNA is TGTGCCAGTAGTCCGGGGCGGGGAACAGGCTACACCTTC. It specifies CASSPGRGTGYTF.

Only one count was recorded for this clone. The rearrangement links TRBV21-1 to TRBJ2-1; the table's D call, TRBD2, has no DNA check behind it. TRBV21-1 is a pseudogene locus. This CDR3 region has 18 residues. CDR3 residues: CASSKVGGRVRGANEQFF. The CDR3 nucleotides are TGTGCCAGCAGCAAAGTGGGGGGGCGAGTGAGAGGGGCCAATGAGCAGTTCTTC.

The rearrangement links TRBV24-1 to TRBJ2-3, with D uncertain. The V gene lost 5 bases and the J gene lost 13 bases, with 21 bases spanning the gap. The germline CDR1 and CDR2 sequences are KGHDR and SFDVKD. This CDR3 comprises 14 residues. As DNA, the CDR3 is TGTGCCACCAGTGTTCAGAGTCAGGCAGTCGGCGAGTATTTT. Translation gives CATSVQSQAVGEYF.

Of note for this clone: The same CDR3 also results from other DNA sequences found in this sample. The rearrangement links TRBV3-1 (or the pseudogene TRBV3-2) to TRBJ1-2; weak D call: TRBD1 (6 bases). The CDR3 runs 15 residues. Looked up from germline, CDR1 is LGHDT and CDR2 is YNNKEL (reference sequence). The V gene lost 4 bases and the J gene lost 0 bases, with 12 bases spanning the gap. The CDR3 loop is CASSPRTAANYGYTF. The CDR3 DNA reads TGTGCCAGCAGCCCTCGGACAGCAGCTAACTATGGCTACACCTTC.

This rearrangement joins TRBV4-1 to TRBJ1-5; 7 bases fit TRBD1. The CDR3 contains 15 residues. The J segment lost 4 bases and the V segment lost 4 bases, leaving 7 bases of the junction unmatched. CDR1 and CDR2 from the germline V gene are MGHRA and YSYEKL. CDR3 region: CASSPTWTGNQPQHF. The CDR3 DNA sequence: TGCGCCAGCAGCCCCACTTGGACAGGTAATCAGCCCCAGCATTTT.

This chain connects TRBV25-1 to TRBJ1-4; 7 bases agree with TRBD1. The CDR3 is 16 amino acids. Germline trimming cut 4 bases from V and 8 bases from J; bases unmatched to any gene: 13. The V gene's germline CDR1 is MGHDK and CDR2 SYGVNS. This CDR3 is CASSARSPGGDEKLFF. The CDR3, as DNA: TGTGCCAGCAGTGCAAGGTCTCCAGGGGGTGACGAAAAACTGTTTTTT.

CDR3 loop: CASSLWGDLKTQYF. Here the CDR3 DNA reads TGTGCCAGTAGTCTATGGGGGGACCTCAAGACCCAGTACTTC. The chain uses TRBV19 and TRBJ2-5, with D possibly TRBD2 on 6 matching bases. The germline gives CDR1 LNHDA, CDR2 SQIVND (reference sequence). The CDR3 spans 14 residues. V gave up 5 bases and J gave up 6 bases, with 16 bases separating them.

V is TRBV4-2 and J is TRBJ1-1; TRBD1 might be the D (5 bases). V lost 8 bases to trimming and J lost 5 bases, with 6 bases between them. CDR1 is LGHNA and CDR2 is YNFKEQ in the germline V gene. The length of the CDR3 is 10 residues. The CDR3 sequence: CASGGTEAFF. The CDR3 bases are TGTGCCAGCGGGGGGACTGAAGCTTTCTTT.

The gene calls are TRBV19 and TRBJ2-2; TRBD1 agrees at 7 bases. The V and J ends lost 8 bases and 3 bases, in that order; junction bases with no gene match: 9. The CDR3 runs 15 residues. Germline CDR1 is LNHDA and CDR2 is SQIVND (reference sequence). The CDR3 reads CASAAGTAHTGELFF. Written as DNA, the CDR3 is TGTGCCAGTGCCGCTGGGACAGCCCACACCGGGGAGCTGTTTTTT. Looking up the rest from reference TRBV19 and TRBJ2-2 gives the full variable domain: DGGITQSPKYLFRKEGQNVTLSCEQNLNHDAMYWYRQDPGQGLRLIYYSQIVNDFQKGDIAEGYSVSREKKESFPLTVTSAQKNPTAFYLCASAAGTAHTGELFFGEGSRLTVL.

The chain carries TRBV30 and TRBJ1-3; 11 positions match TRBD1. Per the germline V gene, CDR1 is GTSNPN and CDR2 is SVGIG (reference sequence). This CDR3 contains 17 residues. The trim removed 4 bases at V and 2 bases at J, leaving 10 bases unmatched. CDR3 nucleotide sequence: TGTGCCTGGACCCCCTCCGGACAGGGGGCCACTGGAAACACCATATATTTT. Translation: CAWTPSGQGATGNTIYF.

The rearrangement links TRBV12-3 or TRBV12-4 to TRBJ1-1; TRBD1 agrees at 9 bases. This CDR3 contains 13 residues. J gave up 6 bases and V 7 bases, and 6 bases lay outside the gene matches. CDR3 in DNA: TGTGCCAGCAAGGGACAGGGAGTCGCTGAAGCTTTCTTT. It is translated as CASKGQGVAEAFF.

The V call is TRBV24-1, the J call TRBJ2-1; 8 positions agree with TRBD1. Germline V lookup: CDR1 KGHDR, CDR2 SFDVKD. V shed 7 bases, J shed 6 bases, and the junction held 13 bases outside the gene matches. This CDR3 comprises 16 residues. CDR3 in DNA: TGTGCCACCAGCGACGACAGGGGAACCTTTCGCAATGAGCAGTTCTTC. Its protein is CATSDDRGTFRNEQFF.

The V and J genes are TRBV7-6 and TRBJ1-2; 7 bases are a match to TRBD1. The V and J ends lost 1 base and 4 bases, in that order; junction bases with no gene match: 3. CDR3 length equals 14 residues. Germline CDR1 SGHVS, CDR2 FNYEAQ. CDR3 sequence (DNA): TGTGCCAGCAGCTTAGTACAGGGGTCCTATGGCTACACCTTC. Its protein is CASSLVQGSYGYTF.